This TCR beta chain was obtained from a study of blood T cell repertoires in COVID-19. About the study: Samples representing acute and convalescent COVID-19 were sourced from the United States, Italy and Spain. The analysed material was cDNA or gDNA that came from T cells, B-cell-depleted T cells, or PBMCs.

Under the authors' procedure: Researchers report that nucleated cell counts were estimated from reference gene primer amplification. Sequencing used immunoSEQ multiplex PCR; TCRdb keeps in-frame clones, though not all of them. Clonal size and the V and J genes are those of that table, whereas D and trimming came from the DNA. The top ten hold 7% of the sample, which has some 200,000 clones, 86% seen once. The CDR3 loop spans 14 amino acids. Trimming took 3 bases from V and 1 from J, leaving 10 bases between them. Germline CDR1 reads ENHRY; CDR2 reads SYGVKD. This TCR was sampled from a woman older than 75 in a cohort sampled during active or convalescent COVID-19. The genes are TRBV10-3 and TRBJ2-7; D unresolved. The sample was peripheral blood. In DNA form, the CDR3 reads TGTGCCATCAGTGACCTTTTAGCTTCCTACGAGCAGTACTTC. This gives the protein CAISDLLASYEQYF.